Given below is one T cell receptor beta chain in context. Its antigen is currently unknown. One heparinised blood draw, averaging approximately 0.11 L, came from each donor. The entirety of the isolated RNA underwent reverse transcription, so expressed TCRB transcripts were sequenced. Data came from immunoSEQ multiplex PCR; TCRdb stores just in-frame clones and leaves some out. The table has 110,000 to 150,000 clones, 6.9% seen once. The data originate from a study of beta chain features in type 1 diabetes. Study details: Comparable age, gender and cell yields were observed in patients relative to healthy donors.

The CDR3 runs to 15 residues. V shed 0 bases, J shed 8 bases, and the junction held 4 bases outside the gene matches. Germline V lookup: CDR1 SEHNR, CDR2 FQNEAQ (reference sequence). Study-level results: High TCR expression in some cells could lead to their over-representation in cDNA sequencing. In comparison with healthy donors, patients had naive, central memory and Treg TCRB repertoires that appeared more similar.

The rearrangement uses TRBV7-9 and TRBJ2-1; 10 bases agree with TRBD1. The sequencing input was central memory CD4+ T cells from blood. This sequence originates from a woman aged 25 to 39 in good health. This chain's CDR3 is CASSLAGTGDHEQFF. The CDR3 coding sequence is TGTGCCAGCAGCTTAGCAGGGACAGGGGACCATGAGCAGTTCTTC.